This is a list of T cell receptor beta chains from one sample in a study of shared T cell receptors in the human thymus. Generated by immunoSEQ multiplex PCR, the TCRdb table keeps only in-frame clones and is missing some. The sample holds over 650,000 clones, around 87% seen once. In addition, the sample was reused for a study of human thymus T cells.

Sequencing was done on a sample of thymocytes. These receptors originate from a boy under two years old with a congenital heart defect. The CDR3 runs from the conserved cysteine through the conserved F or W. D genes are given only for firm matches. Only some rows state a clone size, as once, few, many or a class for expanded clones.

CASNTTNFTDTQYF	TGTGCCAGCAACACTACGAATTTCACAGATACGCAGTATTTT	-	-	TRBJ2-3	TRBV9
CASSGTSGRMAYEQYF	TGTGCCAGCAGCGGGACTAGCGGGAGAATGGCGTACGAGCAGTACTTC	TRBD2	-	TRBJ2-7	TRBV25-1
CASSPSGGLDEKLFF	TGTGCCAGCAGTCCTAGTGGGGGGTTGGATGAAAAACTGTTTTTT	-	-	TRBJ1-4	TRBV27
CASSLFSSSNQPQHF	TGTGCCAGCAGTTTATTCTCCAGTAGCAATCAGCCCCAGCATTTT	-	few	TRBJ1-5	TRBV28
CASSVARDRGNGNTIYF	TGTGCCAGCAGCGTAGCGCGGGACAGGGGTAATGGAAACACCATATATTTT	TRBD1	-	TRBJ1-3	TRBV9
CASSFEPGQGLREQYF	TGTGCCAGCAGCTTCGAACCGGGACAGGGGCTTCGCGAGCAGTACTTC	TRBD1	-	TRBJ2-7	TRBV7-2
CASSLASGGDRPYNEQFF	TGCGCCAGCAGCTTGGCCTCTGGTGGTGACAGACCCTACAATGAGCAGTTCTTC	-	-	TRBJ2-1	TRBV5-1
CASRKYQPGQGDYGYTF	TGTGCCAGCAGAAAATACCAACCGGGACAGGGCGATTATGGCTACACCTTC	TRBD1	-	TRBJ1-2	TRBV27
CASSLRGSYNEQFF	TGTGCCAGCAGCCTTCGCGGGTCCTACAATGAGCAGTTCTTC	-	-	TRBJ2-1	TRBV14
CASSWEQRLESYEQYF	TGCGCCAGCAGCTGGGAACAGCGGCTCGAGTCCTACGAGCAGTACTTC	-	-	TRBJ2-7	TRBV5-1
CASTGTGFDYGYTF	TGTGCCAGCACCGGGACAGGGTTCGACTATGGCTACACCTTC	TRBD1	-	TRBJ1-2	TRBV18
CASSPRTTEDQPQHF	TGTGCCAGCTCACCACGGACAACTGAGGATCAGCCCCAGCATTTT	-	-	TRBJ1-5	TRBV18
CASSRGRRAFF	TGTGCCAGCAGCAGAGGACGGAGGGCTTTCTTT	-	-	TRBJ1-1	TRBV7-8
CASRPMTSGTDNEQFF	TGTGCCAGTAGACCAATGACTAGCGGGACAGACAATGAGCAGTTCTTC	TRBD2	-	TRBJ2-1	TRBV19
CASSDRSGNTIYF	TGTGCCAGCAGTGACAGATCTGGAAACACCATATATTTT	-	-	TRBJ1-3	TRBV25-1
CASSFSGGTEAFF	TGCGCCAGCAGTTTCTCAGGGGGGACTGAAGCTTTCTTT	TRBD1	-	TRBJ1-1	TRBV5-1
CASSLECSGTPYEQYF	TGTGCCAGCAGCTTAGAGTGTAGCGGGACGCCCTACGAGCAGTACTTC	TRBD2	-	TRBJ2-7	TRBV7-9
CASSRRDREYGYTF	TGTGCCAGCAGTCGCAGGGACAGAGAATATGGCTACACCTTC	TRBD1	-	TRBJ1-2	TRBV28
CASSTRPRDEQYF	TGTGCCAGTAGTACCAGACCTAGAGACGAGCAGTACTTC	-	-	TRBJ2-7	TRBV19
CASSRGGGRQPQHF	TGTGCCAGCAGCCGAGGAGGGGGCAGACAGCCCCAGCATTTT	TRBD1	-	TRBJ1-5	TRBV6-5
CASSPRKKPVGEQYF	TGTGCCAGTAGCCCGCGGAAAAAACCCGTTGGGGAGCAGTACTTC	-	-	TRBJ2-7	TRBV19
CASSPREPGQGYNSPLHF	TGTGCCAGCAGCCCAAGGGAACCGGGACAGGGGTACAATTCACCCCTCCACTTT	TRBD1	once	TRBJ1-6	TRBV7-3
CASSLRGRSNQPQHF	TGTGCCAGCAGTCTTAGGGGTCGTAGCAATCAGCCCCAGCATTTT	-	-	TRBJ1-5	TRBV5-6
CASSQDPSRRRQGGENTGELFF	TGTGCCAGCAGCCAAGATCCATCTCGAAGACGGCAAGGAGGGGAGAACACCGGGGAGCTGTTTTTT	-	-	TRBJ2-2	TRBV14
CASSLSGSPRSYNEQFF	TGTGCCAGCAGCCTATCGGGGTCCCCCCGCTCCTACAATGAGCAGTTCTTC	-	-	TRBJ2-1	TRBV5-4
CASSRENTGELFF	TGCGCCAGTAGCAGGGAGAACACCGGGGAGCTGTTTTTT	-	-	TRBJ2-2	TRBV10-1
CASSQTGGPRNEQYF	TGTGCCAGCAGCCAGACAGGGGGTCCGAGGAACGAGCAGTACTTC	TRBD1	-	TRBJ2-7	TRBV7-9
CASRAYGPYEQYF	TGTGCCAGCAGGGCTTATGGCCCCTACGAGCAGTACTTC	-	few	TRBJ2-7	TRBV28
CASSLGGRVHQPQHF	TGTGCCAGCAGCCTAGGGGGGAGGGTCCATCAGCCCCAGCATTTT	-	once	TRBJ1-5	TRBV5-6
CAISQGGGTDTQYF	TGTGCCATCAGTCAAGGAGGGGGCACAGATACGCAGTATTTT	-	-	TRBJ2-3	TRBV10-3
CASILGLADPRLDNEQFF	TGTGCCAGCATCCTGGGACTAGCGGACCCCAGGCTGGACAATGAGCAGTTCTTC	TRBD2	-	TRBJ2-1	TRBV2
CASSKANTQYF	TGTGCCAGCAGCAAAGCGAATACGCAGTATTTT	-	-	TRBJ2-3	TRBV9
CASSLTPGQSRGDLLAKNIQYF	TGTGCCAGCAGCTTAACCCCCGGACAGAGCAGGGGGGATCTTTTAGCCAAAAACATTCAGTACTTC	-	-	TRBJ2-4	TRBV7-3
CASRSDRGYTF	TGTGCCAGCAGATCGGACAGGGGCTACACCTTC	TRBD1	-	TRBJ1-2	TRBV6-5
CASRVLRDTYGYTF	TGTGCCAGCAGGGTCCTGAGGGACACCTATGGCTACACCTTC	-	-	TRBJ1-2	TRBV2
CASSHPTPLGHATPGGEKLFF	TGCGCCAGCAGCCATCCCACCCCCTTGGGACACGCTACCCCGGGAGGGGAAAAACTGTTTTTT	-	-	TRBJ1-4	TRBV4-1
CSGQGRCGYTF	TGCAGTGGCCAGGGGCGTTGTGGCTACACCTTC	-	-	TRBJ1-2	TRBV20-1
CASSSDISGSNQPQHF	TGTGCCAGCAGTTCCGACATCTCGGGAAGCAATCAGCCCCAGCATTTT	-	-	TRBJ1-5	TRBV28
CASSPGPLAGNEQFF	TGTGCCAGCAGCCCAGGGCCCTTAGCGGGTAATGAGCAGTTCTTC	TRBD2	once	TRBJ2-1	TRBV14
CASSQVGSRRTDTQYF	TGTGCCAGCAGCCAAGTGGGGAGTCGACGCACAGATACGCAGTATTTT	-	-	TRBJ2-3	TRBV14
CSGRGNTEAFF	TGCAGCGGAAGGGGGAACACTGAAGCTTTCTTT	-	-	TRBJ1-1	TRBV29-1
CASWSGAGYNEQFF	TGTGCCAGCTGGAGTGGGGCAGGGTACAATGAGCAGTTCTTC	-	-	TRBJ2-1	TRBV21-1
CASSPPGTGTENMNTEAFF	TGTGCCAGCTCACCACCGGGGACCGGGACAGAAAACATGAACACTGAAGCTTTCTTT	TRBD1	-	TRBJ1-1	TRBV18
CASSQEVAGGAGETQYF	TGCGCCAGCAGCCAAGAGGTAGCGGGAGGAGCAGGAGAGACCCAGTACTTC	TRBD2	-	TRBJ2-5	TRBV4-3
CSTPGLWADTQYF	TGCAGCACCCCAGGGTTGTGGGCAGATACGCAGTATTTT	-	-	TRBJ2-3	TRBV29-1
CASTLSGRTGNEQFF	TGTGCCAGCACCCTTAGCGGGAGGACCGGAAATGAGCAGTTCTTC	TRBD2	-	TRBJ2-1	TRBV25-1